This entry describes one TCR beta chain. This entry belongs to a study of blood T cell repertoires in COVID-19. Participant age was roughly 18 to 100 years, and participants resided in fewer than 25 US areas. Participant reports of clinical history set cohort assignment. This CDR3 region has 15 residues. V lost 1 base, J lost 2 bases, and 12 bases lay in between. Germline assignment: CDR1 SGHVS and CDR2 FNYEAQ. Generated by immunoSEQ multiplex PCR, the TCRdb table keeps only in-frame clones and is missing some. The sample lists about 210,000 clones, 80% occurring once. Source material: PBMCs or T cells enriched from blood (not recorded which). This receptor was identified in a man between 25 and 39 years old with acute COVID-19. V gene TRBV7-6 combines with J gene TRBJ2-7, with unresolved D. The CDR3 loop is CASSLDVGLTYEQYF. CDR3 in DNA: TGTGCCAGCAGCTTAGATGTGGGCTTGACCTACGAGCAGTACTTC.